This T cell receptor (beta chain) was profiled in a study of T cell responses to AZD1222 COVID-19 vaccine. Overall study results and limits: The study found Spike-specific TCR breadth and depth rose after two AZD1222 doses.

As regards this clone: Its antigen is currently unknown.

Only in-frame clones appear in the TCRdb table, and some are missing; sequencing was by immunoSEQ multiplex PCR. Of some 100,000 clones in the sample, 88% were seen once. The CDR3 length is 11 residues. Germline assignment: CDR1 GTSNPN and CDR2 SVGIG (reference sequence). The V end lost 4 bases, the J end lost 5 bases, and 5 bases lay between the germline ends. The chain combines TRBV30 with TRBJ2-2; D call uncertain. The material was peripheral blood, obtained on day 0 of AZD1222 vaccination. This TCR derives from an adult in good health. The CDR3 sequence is CAWMVTGELFF. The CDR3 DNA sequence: TGTGCCTGGATGGTGACCGGGGAGCTGTTTTTT.